This TCR beta chain was recovered during a study of glioma-infiltrating T cells. This CDR3 region has 19 residues. V gave up 1 base and J gave up 0 bases, with 21 bases separating them. Looked up from germline, CDR1 is MGHRA and CDR2 is YSYEKL. Using RNA template, CDR3s of TCR alpha and beta were amplified with iRepertoire arm-PCR. TCRdb recomputed calls from the multiplex PCR reads with MiXCR, one row per CDR3 protein. Of some 190,000 distinct CDR3 sequences detected, roughly a third appear once; the ten largest clones hold 20% to 25%. Overall study results and limits: Above-expected tissue-blood divergence occurred in all gliomas, most in low-grade ones.

This clonotype occurred a few times. As yet, its antigen is unknown. The V gene is TRBV4-1, the J gene TRBJ1-1; D gene ambiguous. This receptor was identified in a human donor with low-grade glioma or glioblastoma, undergoing nonglioma brain surgery, or in good health (not recorded which). Sequenced sample: glioma tissue, nonneoplastic brain tissue, or PBMCs (not recorded which). The CDR3 sequence: CASSQGASPILIMNTEAFF. The CDR3 DNA reads TGCGCCAGCAGCCAAGGGGCCAGCCCAATTTTAATTATGAACACTGAAGCTTTCTTT.